This T cell receptor (beta chain) was found in a study of CXCR3-negative and CXCR3-positive naive CD8 T cells. Points from the study as a whole: TRB CDR3 hydrophobicity was greater in CXCR3-positive naive cells than in CXCR3-negative naive cells.

Remarks on this clonotype: No antigen is known for it.

CD45RO-CCR7+CD27+CD95- marked naive CD8+ T cells. The TRB libraries of cDNA were built by UMI-labeled 5' RACE. TCRdb reprocessed the 5' RACE reads and stores each CDR3 protein as one record, lacking DNA. Reported are about 63,000 distinct CDR3 sequences; the ten largest clones contain 4% to 5.5%. Germline V gives CDR1 SNHLY, CDR2 FYNNEI. CDR3 length: 15 residues. Sample: naive CXCR3+ CD8+ T cells from blood. Subset denoted: CD45RO-CCR7+CD27+CD95- naive CD8+ T cells expressing CXCR3 (TNR3+). The source is a human donor in good health. Some clones in this sample may be carry-over from other donors' samples. The J gene is TRBJ2-7, the V gene TRBV2; TCRdb proposes TRBD1, but this gene call is untestable without DNA. This CDR3 is CASLDWARGIYEQYF.